The table lists the clone carrying this TCR beta chain with a few counts. Its cognate antigen is unknown. Trimming cost V 5 bases and J 7 bases, with 18 bases left between them. Germline V lookup: CDR1 SNHLY, CDR2 FYNNEI. CDR3 size: 15 residues. It was by quantitative 5'-RACE with molecular barcodes that TCR beta libraries were made. TCRdb used MiXCR to reprocess the 5' RACE reads, holding one entry per CDR3 protein. The table has 290,000 or so distinct CDR3 sequences, around 20% seen once. The entry originates in a study of CD8 T cells in ankylosing spondylitis. The study's findings and limits: Matched ankylosing spondylitis synovial fluid reportedly showed significant enrichment of disease-linked clones.

What was sequenced was blood, either unsorted or a sorted T cell fraction (not recorded which). The TCR comes from a female donor with ankylosing spondylitis or in good health (not recorded which). This chain joins TRBV2 and TRBJ2-1; D is perhaps TRBD2 (5 bases). The CDR3 nucleotides read TGTGCCAGCAGTCCGCCATCTAGCTTCGGGAATGAGCAGTTCTTC. The encoded protein is CASSPPSSFGNEQFF.